This T cell receptor (beta chain) was recorded in a study of tumor-infiltrating lymphocytes in oesophageal squamous cell carcinoma. One entry per CDR3 protein, called by TCRdb with MiXCR from the PCR reads. The sample holds roughly 20,000 distinct CDR3 sequences, less than 50% seen once. This clonotype is termed medium-sized. Trimming took 0 bases from V and 5 from J, leaving 8 bases between them. Germline V gene data show CDR1 as SGHTA and CDR2 as FQGTGA. The CDR3 runs 13 residues. Sequenced: blood. This sequence joins TRBV7-3 and TRBJ2-7; no clear D. The origin of this receptor is a male donor with esophageal squamous cell carcinoma. As DNA, the CDR3 is TGTGCCAGCAGCTTAACCTGGGCTGACGAGCAGTACTTC. Its protein product is CASSLTWADEQYF.